This T cell receptor gamma chain was identified during a study of gamma-delta chains in newborns, infants, children. Study-wide context: Polyclonal expansion of innate γδ T cells after birth follows microbial exposure.

V lost 4 bases and J lost 6; bases outside the gene matches: 3. There are 15 residues in the CDR3. Germline-derived CDR1 and CDR2 are GITISATS and ISYDGTV (reference sequence). TCRdb redid clone calling on the reads using CATT. The sample lists around 1,700 gamma-chain clones; around 68% were seen once. On this clone: Other DNA sequences in the same sample also yield this CDR3.

The chain joins TRGV9 to TRGJP. TCRdb offers no J gene call, so here the DNA was matched to germline to obtain one. The sample comprised blood. This TCR was recovered from a child who was a newborn, infant or young child, either healthy, febrile or measles-vaccinated (not recorded which). DNA for the CDR3: TGTGCCTTGTGGGATAGAGAGTTGGGCAAAAAAATCAAGGTATTT. Translating it yields CALWDRELGKKIKVF.